A single sample gave rise to the 3 T cell receptor beta chains below, sequenced in a study of post-analysis software for immune sequencing data. Findings of the study overall: Patients had higher frequencies than controls of five or six TRBV segments, including TRBV5-6, TRBV5-1 and TRBV20-1.

Incorporated into the TCR beta cDNA libraries were unique molecular identifiers, which served to reduce PCR and sequencing biases. TCRdb re-called the PCR reads with MiXCR, one entry per CDR3 protein. The sample records 450,000 or so distinct CDR3 sequences, over 35% being singletons. For these receptors, no antigen is known. The source material was blood. These receptors originate from a girl under 18 with multiple sclerosis.

CDR3 DNA sequence: TGTGCCACCAGCAGAGATCCGGGAGGGGTCTACGAGCAGTACTTC. Its translation: CATSRDPGGVYEQYF. This chain connects TRBV15 to TRBJ2-7; 8 positions match TRBD2. V was pared by 0 bases and J by 3 bases, with 4 bases of the junction left unmatched. This CDR3 has 15 amino acids. Germline CDR1 and CDR2: LNHNV and YYDKDF (reference sequence).

The chain combines TRBV9 with TRBJ1-5; tentative D call: TRBD1 (6 bases). Germline CDR1 and CDR2: SGDLS and YYNGEE. The CDR3 has 14 residues. V lost 3 bases, J lost 7 bases, and 14 bases lay in between. CDR3 loop: CASSDRVGPQPQHF. DNA of the CDR3: TGTGCCAGCAGCGACAGGGTCGGGCCCCAGCCCCAGCATTTT.

The chain combines TRBV7-3 with TRBJ2-1, with 11 bases that match TRBD2. Germline loops: CDR1 SGHTA, CDR2 FQGTGA. The CDR3 totals 16 residues. After removal of 3 bases from V and 8 bases from J, the junction contained 9 bases not matched to a gene. The CDR3: CASSFTSGSLMDEQFF. Written as DNA, the CDR3 is TGTGCCAGCAGCTTCACTAGCGGGAGTCTGATGGATGAGCAGTTCTTC.